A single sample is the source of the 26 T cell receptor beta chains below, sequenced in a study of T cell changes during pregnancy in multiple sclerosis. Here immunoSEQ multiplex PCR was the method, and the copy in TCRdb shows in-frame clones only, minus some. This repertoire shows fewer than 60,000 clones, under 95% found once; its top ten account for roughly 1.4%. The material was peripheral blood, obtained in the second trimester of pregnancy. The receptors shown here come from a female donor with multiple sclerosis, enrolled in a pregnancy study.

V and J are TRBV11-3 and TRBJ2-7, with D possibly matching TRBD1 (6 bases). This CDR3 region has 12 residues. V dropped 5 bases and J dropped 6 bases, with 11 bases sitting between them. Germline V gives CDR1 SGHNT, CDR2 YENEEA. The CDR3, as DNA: TGTGCCAGCAGCGGGGACACTCGCGAGCAGTACTTC. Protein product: CASSGDTREQYF.

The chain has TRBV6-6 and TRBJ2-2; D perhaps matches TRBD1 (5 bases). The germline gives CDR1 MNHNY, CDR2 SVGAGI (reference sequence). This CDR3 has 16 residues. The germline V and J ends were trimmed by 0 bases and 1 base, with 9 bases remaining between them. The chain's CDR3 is CASSYSTTGNTGELFF. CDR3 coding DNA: TGTGCCAGCAGTTACTCAACCACAGGGAACACCGGGGAGCTGTTTTTT.

The CDR3 DNA is TGTGCCAGCAGTTTATCAGGGTCGAGCTATGGCTACACCTTC. Translated, it gives CASSLSGSSYGYTF. The chain carries TRBV28 and TRBJ1-2; D may be TRBD1 (5 bases). Trimming removed 1 base from V and 4 bases from J, with 10 bases in between. Germline V lookup: CDR1 MDHEN, CDR2 SYDVKM. The CDR3 covers 14 residues.

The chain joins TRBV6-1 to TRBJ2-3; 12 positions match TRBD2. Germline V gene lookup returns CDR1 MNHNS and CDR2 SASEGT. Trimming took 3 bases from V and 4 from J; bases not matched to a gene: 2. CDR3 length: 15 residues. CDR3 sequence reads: CASSDLAGGADTQYF. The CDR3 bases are TGTGCCAGCAGTGATCTAGCGGGGGGGGCAGATACGCAGTATTTT.

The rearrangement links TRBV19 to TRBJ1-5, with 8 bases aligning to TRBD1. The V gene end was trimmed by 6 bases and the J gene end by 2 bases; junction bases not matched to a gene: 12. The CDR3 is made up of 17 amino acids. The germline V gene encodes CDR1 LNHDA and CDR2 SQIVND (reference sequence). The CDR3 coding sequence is TGTGCCAGTAGATTCGGAACAGGGGGTGCTCGCAATCAGCCCCAGCATTTT. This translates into CASRFGTGGARNQPQHF.

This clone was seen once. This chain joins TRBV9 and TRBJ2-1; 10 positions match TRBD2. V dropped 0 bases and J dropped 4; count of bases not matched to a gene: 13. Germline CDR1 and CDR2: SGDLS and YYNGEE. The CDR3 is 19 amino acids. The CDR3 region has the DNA TGTGCCAGCAGCGTAGGAGTGGGGGCCCTAGCGGGGGATTACAATGAGCAGTTCTTC. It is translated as CASSVGVGALAGDYNEQFF.

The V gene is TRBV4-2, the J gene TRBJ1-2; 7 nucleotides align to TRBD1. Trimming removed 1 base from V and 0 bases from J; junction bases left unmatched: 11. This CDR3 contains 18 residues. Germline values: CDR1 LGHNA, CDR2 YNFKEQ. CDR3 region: CASSQVARQGKTNYGYTF. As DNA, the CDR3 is TGTGCCAGCAGCCAAGTTGCACGACAGGGAAAAACTAACTATGGCTACACCTTC.

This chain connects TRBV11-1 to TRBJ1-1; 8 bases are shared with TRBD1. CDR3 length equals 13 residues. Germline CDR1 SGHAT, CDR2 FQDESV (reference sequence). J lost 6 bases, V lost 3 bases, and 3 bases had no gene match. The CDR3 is CASSFQGAAEAFF. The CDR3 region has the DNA TGTGCCAGCAGCTTCCAGGGGGCGGCTGAAGCTTTCTTT.

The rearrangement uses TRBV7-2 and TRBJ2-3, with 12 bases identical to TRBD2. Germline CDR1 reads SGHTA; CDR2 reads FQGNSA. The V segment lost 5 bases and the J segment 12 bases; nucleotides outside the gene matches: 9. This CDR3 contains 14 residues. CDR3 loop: CASSQLAGGVFQYF. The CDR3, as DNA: TGTGCCAGCAGCCAACTAGCGGGGGGCGTATTCCAGTATTTT.

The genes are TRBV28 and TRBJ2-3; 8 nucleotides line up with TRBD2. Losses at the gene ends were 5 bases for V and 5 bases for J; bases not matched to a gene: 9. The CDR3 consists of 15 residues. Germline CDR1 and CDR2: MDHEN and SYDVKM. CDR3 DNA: TGTGCCAGCAGTCCCCCGGGACTAGTTCTAGATACGCAGTATTTT. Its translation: CASSPPGLVLDTQYF.

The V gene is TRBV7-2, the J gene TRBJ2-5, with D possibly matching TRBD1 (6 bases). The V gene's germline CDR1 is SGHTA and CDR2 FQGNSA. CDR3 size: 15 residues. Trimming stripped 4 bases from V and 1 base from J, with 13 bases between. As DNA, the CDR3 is TGTGCCAGCAGCTCAGGGGTGGGTGTCCAAGAGACCCAGTACTTC. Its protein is CASSSGVGVQETQYF.

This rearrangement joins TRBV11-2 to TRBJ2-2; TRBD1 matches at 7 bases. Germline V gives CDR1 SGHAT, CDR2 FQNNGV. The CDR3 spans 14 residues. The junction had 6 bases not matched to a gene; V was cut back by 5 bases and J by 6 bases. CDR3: CASSNDRAAGELFF. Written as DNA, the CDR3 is TGTGCCAGCAGCAACGACAGGGCTGCCGGGGAGCTGTTTTTT.

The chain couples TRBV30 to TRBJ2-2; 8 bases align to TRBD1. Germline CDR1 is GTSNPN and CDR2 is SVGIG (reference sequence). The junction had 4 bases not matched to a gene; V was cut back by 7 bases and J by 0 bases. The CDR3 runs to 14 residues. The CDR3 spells CASDRGPNTGELFF. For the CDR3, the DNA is TGTGCCTCCGACAGGGGCCCGAACACCGGGGAGCTGTTTTTT.

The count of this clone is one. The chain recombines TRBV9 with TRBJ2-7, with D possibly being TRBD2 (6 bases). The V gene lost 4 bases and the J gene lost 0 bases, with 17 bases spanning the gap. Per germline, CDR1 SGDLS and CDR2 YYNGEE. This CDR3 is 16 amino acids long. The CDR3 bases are TGTGCCAGCAGCCTATCTAGCGCTACCAGCTCCTACGAGCAGTACTTC. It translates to CASSLSSATSSYEQYF.

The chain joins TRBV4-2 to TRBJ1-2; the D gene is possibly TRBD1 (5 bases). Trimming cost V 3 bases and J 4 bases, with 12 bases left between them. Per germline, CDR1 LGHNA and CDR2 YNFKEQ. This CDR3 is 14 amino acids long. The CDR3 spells CASSHRSGGYGYTF. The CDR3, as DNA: TGTGCCAGCAGCCACCGCTCGGGGGGCTATGGCTACACCTTC.

CDR3 in amino acids: CASSEQGFFSYEQYF. For the CDR3, the DNA is TGTGCCAGCAGTGAGCAGGGGTTTTTCTCCTACGAGCAGTACTTC. The J gene is TRBJ2-7, the V gene TRBV6-1; the D gene is possibly TRBD1 (6 bases). The ends were cut back, 3 bases at V and 0 bases at J, with 12 bases in the middle. This CDR3 comprises 15 residues. Germline CDR1 is MNHNS and CDR2 is SASEGT.

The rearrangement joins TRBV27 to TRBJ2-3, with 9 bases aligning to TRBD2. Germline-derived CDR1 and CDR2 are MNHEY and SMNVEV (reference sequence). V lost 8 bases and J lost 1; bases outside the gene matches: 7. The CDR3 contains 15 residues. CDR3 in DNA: TGTGCCAGCTCCTCCTTAGCGGGGGGCACAGATACGCAGTATTTT. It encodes CASSSLAGGTDTQYF.

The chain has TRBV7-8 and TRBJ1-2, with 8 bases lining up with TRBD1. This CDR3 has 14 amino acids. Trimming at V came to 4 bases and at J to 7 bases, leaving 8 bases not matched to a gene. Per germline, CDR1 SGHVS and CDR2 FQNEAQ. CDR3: CASSYDRGGSGYTF. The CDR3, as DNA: TGTGCCAGCAGCTACGACAGGGGAGGAAGTGGCTACACCTTC.

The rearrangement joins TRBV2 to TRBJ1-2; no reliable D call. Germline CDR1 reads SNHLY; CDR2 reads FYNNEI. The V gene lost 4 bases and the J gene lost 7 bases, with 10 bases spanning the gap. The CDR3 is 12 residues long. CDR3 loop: CASSVSGTGYTF. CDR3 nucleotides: TGTGCCAGCAGTGTTTCGGGAACTGGCTACACCTTC.

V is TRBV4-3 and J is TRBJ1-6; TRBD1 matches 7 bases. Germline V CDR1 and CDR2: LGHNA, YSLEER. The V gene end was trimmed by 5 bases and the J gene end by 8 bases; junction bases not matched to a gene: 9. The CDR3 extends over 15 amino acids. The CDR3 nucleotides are TGCGCCAGCAGCTTAACCGGGACAGATTATTCACCCCTCCACTTT. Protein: CASSLTGTDYSPLHF.

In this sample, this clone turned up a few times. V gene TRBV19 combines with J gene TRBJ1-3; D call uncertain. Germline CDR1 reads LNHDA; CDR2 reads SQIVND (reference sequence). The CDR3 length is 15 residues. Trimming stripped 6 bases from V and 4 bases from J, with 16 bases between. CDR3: CASSPVVTGGNTIYF. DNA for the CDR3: TGTGCCAGTAGCCCTGTGGTGACGGGGGGAAACACCATATATTTT.

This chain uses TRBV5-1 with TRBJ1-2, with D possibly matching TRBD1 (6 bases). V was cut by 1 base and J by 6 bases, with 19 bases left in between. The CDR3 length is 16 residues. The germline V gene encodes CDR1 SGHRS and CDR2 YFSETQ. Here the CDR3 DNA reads TGCGCCAGCAGCTTGTCCTCCCGCCGGGACAACAATGGCTACACCTTC. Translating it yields CASSLSSRRDNNGYTF.

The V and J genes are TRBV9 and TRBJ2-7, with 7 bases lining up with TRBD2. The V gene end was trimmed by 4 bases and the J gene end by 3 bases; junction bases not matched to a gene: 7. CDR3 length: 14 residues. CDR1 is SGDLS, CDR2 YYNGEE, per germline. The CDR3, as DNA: TGTGCCAGCAGCCCGAATGGGGGGGGCTACGAGCAGTACTTC. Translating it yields CASSPNGGGYEQYF. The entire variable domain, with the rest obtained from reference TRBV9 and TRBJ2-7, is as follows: DSGVTQTPKHLITATGQRVTLRCSPRSGDLSVYWYQQSLDQGLQFLIQYYNGEERAKGNILERFSAQQFPDLHSELNLSSLELGDSALYFCASSPNGGGYEQYFGPGTRLTVT.

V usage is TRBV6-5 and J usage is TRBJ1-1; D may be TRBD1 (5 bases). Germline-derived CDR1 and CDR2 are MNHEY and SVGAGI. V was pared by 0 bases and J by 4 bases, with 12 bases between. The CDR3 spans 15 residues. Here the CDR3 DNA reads TGTGCCAGCAGTTACTCGATAGGGGCCGTCACTGAAGCTTTCTTT. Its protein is CASSYSIGAVTEAFF.

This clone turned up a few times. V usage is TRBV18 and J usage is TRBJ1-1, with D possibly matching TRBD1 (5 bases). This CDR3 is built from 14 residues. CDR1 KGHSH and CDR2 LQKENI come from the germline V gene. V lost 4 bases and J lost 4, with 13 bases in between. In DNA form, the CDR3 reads TGTGCCAGCTCACTGGCCACAGGAACCACTGAAGCTTTCTTT. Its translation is CASSLATGTTEAFF. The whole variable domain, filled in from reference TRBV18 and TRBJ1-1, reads NAGVMQNPRHLVRRRGQEARLRCSPMKGHSHVYWYRQLPEEGLKFMVYLQKENIIDESGMPKERFSAEFPKEGPSILRIQQVVRGDSAAYFCASSLATGTTEAFFGQGTRLTVV.

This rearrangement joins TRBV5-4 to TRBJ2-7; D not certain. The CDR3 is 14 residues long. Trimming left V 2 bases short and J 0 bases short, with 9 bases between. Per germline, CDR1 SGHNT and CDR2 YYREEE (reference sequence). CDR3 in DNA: TGTGCCAGCAGCTTCCAGGCGACCTCCTACGAGCAGTACTTC. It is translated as CASSFQATSYEQYF.